One T cell receptor (beta chain) is described in this entry. The entry originates in a study of cytomegalovirus exposure and HLA in healthy donors. Primers for the PCR totalled 60 Vbeta and 13 Jbeta. This table comes from immunoSEQ multiplex PCR, and its TCRdb copy is limited to in-frame clones, with some not included. The table records roughly 200,000 clones, 87% of them present only once. CDR1 WSHSY and CDR2 SAAADI come from the germline V gene. The CDR3 is made up of 14 amino acids. V was clipped by 6 bases and J by 0 bases; unmatched bases: 0. The source material was PBMCs. This chain uses TRBV10-2 with TRBJ2-5; 11 bases are a match to TRBD2. This clonotype was obtained from a boy between 2 and 10 years old in good health and CMV-seronegative. For the CDR3, the DNA is TGCGCCAGCAGGACTAGCGGGGACCAAGAGACCCAGTACTTC. As protein: CASRTSGDQETQYF.